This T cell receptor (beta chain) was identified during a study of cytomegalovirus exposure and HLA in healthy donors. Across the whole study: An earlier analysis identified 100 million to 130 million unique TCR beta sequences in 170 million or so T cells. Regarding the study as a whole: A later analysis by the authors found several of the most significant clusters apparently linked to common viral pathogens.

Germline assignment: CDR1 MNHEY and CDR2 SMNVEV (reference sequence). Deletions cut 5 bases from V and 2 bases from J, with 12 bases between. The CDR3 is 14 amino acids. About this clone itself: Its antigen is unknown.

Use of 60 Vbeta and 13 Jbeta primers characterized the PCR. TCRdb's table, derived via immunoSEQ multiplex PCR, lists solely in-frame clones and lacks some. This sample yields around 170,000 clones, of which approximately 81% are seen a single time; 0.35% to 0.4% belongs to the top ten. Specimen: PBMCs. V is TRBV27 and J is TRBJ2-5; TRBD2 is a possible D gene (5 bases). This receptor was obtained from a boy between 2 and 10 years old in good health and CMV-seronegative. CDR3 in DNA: TGTGCCAGCAGTCCGGCCCTAGCACAAGAGACCCAGTACTTC. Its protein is CASSPALAQETQYF.